This is a list of T cell receptor beta chains from one sample in a study of T cells in Graves' hyperthyroidism and ophthalmopathy. TCRdb re-called the multiplex PCR reads with MiXCR, one entry per CDR3 protein. The table lists around 610,000 distinct CDR3 sequences, approximately 14% of them singletons. The specimen sequenced was blood. These receptors were obtained from a woman between 35 and 50 years old with Graves' ophthalmopathy. CDR3s include the opening cysteine and the closing phenylalanine or tryptophan. Each record gives: V gene, clone size, D gene, J gene, CDR3 protein, CDR3 DNA. The D gene is left open where the match is weak. The size field is filled for only some rows; it gives once, few, many or a size class.

v_gene: TRBV28
abundance: many
d_gene: NA
j_gene: TRBJ1-4
CDR3aa: CASMGPGTKNEKLFF
CDR3nt: TGTGCCAGCATGGGCCCCGGGACAAAAAATGAAAAACTGTTTTTT

v_gene: TRBV10-2
abundance: many
d_gene: TRBD1
j_gene: TRBJ1-2
CDR3aa: CASSGQGVGEGYTF
CDR3nt: TGCGCCAGCAGTGGACAGGGGGTGGGAGAAGGCTACACCTTC

v_gene: TRBV28
abundance: many
d_gene: NA
j_gene: TRBJ2-2
CDR3aa: CASSPPRAGELFF
CDR3nt: TGTGCCAGCAGTCCACCCCGGGCCGGGGAGCTGTTTTTT

v_gene: TRBV12-3/TRBV12-4
abundance: many
d_gene: TRBD1
j_gene: TRBJ1-5
CDR3aa: CASSYRGSNQPQHF
CDR3nt: TGTGCCAGCAGTTACAGGGGGAGCAATCAGCCCCAGCATTTT

v_gene: TRBV24-1
abundance: many
d_gene: TRBD1
j_gene: TRBJ2-7
CDR3aa: CATSPGQASSYEQYF
CDR3nt: TGTGCCACCAGTCCCGGACAGGCTAGCTCCTACGAGCAGTACTTC

v_gene: TRBV10-1
abundance: many
d_gene: TRBD1
j_gene: TRBJ2-7
CDR3aa: CASLDRPHYEQYF
CDR3nt: TGCGCCAGCCTGGACAGGCCCCATTACGAGCAGTACTTC

v_gene: TRBV20-1
abundance: many
d_gene: NA
j_gene: TRBJ2-7
CDR3aa: CSAIDTGSSYEQYF
CDR3nt: TGCAGTGCTATCGATACCGGTAGCTCCTACGAGCAGTACTTC

v_gene: TRBV7-2
abundance: NA
d_gene: NA
j_gene: TRBJ1-5
CDR3aa: CASSFAPELGGQGQPQHF
CDR3nt: TGTGCCAGCAGCTTTGCGCCTGAGTTAGGGGGTCAGGGTCAGCCCCAGCATTTT

v_gene: TRBV14
abundance: NA
d_gene: NA
j_gene: TRBJ2-5
CDR3aa: CASSQAPGVTQYF
CDR3nt: TGTGCCAGCAGCCAAGCCCCCGGGGTGACCCAGTACTTC

v_gene: TRBV6-5
abundance: few
d_gene: NA
j_gene: TRBJ2-7
CDR3aa: CASTTCRSYEQYF
CDR3nt: TGTGCCAGCACTACTTGCAGATCCTACGAGCAGTACTTC

v_gene: TRBV12-3/TRBV12-4
abundance: many
d_gene: NA
j_gene: TRBJ1-1
CDR3aa: CASSSLEGVNTEAFF
CDR3nt: TGTGCCAGCAGTTCCCTAGAGGGCGTTAACACTGAAGCTTTCTTT

v_gene: TRBV7-9
abundance: many
d_gene: TRBD2
j_gene: TRBJ2-5
CDR3aa: CASSPWTSGRVGETQYF
CDR3nt: TGTGCCAGCAGCCCCTGGACTAGCGGGAGAGTAGGGGAGACCCAGTACTTC

v_gene: TRBV7-9
abundance: NA
d_gene: TRBD2
j_gene: TRBJ2-5
CDR3aa: CASSWAVSGGETQYF
CDR3nt: TGTGCCAGCAGCTGGGCGGTCTCGGGAGGGGAGACCCAGTACTTC

v_gene: TRBV6-1
abundance: many
d_gene: TRBD1
j_gene: TRBJ2-7
CDR3aa: CASSEATGGSSYEQYF
CDR3nt: TGTGCCAGCAGTGAAGCAACAGGGGGTAGCTCCTACGAGCAGTACTTC

v_gene: TRBV9
abundance: many
d_gene: NA
j_gene: TRBJ2-7
CDR3aa: CASSVEARSYEQYF
CDR3nt: TGTGCCAGCAGCGTTGAGGCTCGTTCCTACGAGCAGTACTTC

v_gene: TRBV6-1
abundance: many
d_gene: TRBD2
j_gene: TRBJ2-7
CDR3aa: CASSEVGGSGRQYF
CDR3nt: TGTGCCAGCAGTGAAGTGGGGGGTAGCGGGAGGCAGTACTTC

v_gene: TRBV15
abundance: many
d_gene: NA
j_gene: TRBJ2-3
CDR3aa: CATSRGGTDTQYF
CDR3nt: TGTGCCACCAGCAGAGGAGGGACAGATACGCAGTATTTT

v_gene: TRBV6-1
abundance: NA
d_gene: NA
j_gene: TRBJ2-2
CDR3aa: CASRTTEIGELFF
CDR3nt: TGTGCCAGCAGAACAACGGAAATCGGGGAGCTGTTTTTT

v_gene: TRBV6-1
abundance: many
d_gene: NA
j_gene: TRBJ2-7
CDR3aa: CASSADGLSYEQYF
CDR3nt: TGTGCCAGCAGTGCTGACGGTCTCTCCTACGAGCAGTACTTC

v_gene: TRBV12-3/TRBV12-4
abundance: many
d_gene: TRBD2
j_gene: TRBJ2-7
CDR3aa: CASSLGGPRYEQYF
CDR3nt: TGTGCCAGCAGCCTGGGAGGGCCTCGTTACGAGCAGTACTTC

v_gene: TRBV12-3/TRBV12-4
abundance: many
d_gene: NA
j_gene: TRBJ2-4
CDR3aa: CASSLIRSVNAKNIQYF
CDR3nt: TGTGCCAGCAGTTTAATTCGTTCCGTGAATGCCAAAAACATTCAGTACTTC

v_gene: TRBV27
abundance: few
d_gene: NA
j_gene: TRBJ1-5
CDR3aa: CASSLSAGWFQPQHF
CDR3nt: TGTGCCAGCAGTTTATCAGCAGGGTGGTTTCAGCCCCAGCATTTT

v_gene: TRBV28
abundance: many
d_gene: NA
j_gene: TRBJ1-2
CDR3aa: CASSFTGLGYGYTF
CDR3nt: TGTGCCAGCAGTTTCACAGGTCTGGGCTATGGCTACACCTTC

v_gene: TRBV15
abundance: many
d_gene: NA
j_gene: TRBJ2-2
CDR3aa: CATSRRGTGELFF
CDR3nt: TGTGCCACCAGCAGAAGGGGTACCGGGGAGCTGTTTTTT

v_gene: TRBV12-3/TRBV12-4
abundance: many
d_gene: NA
j_gene: TRBJ2-7
CDR3aa: CASSFAGYGSYEQYF
CDR3nt: TGTGCCAGCAGTTTCGCAGGGTATGGGAGCTACGAGCAGTACTTC

v_gene: TRBV6-1
abundance: many
d_gene: NA
j_gene: TRBJ1-5
CDR3aa: CASTTHGSSNQPQHF
CDR3nt: TGTGCCAGCACCACGCACGGCAGTAGCAATCAGCCCCAGCATTTT

v_gene: TRBV6-1
abundance: many
d_gene: TRBD1
j_gene: TRBJ1-5
CDR3aa: CASKTGQGSNQPQHF
CDR3nt: TGTGCCAGCAAAACGGGACAGGGAAGCAATCAGCCCCAGCATTTT

v_gene: TRBV12-3/TRBV12-4
abundance: NA
d_gene: NA
j_gene: TRBJ2-1
CDR3aa: CASSPLGDEQFF
CDR3nt: TGTGCCAGCAGCCCCCTAGGCGATGAGCAGTTCTTC

v_gene: TRBV12-3/TRBV12-4
abundance: many
d_gene: TRBD2
j_gene: TRBJ2-2
CDR3aa: CASSLIAGGVGELFF
CDR3nt: TGTGCCAGCAGTTTAATAGCGGGAGGAGTCGGGGAGCTGTTTTTT

v_gene: TRBV27
abundance: many
d_gene: TRBD1
j_gene: TRBJ2-5
CDR3aa: CASRGGGQGGTQYF
CDR3nt: TGTGCCAGCAGAGGAGGAGGACAGGGAGGGACCCAGTACTTC

v_gene: TRBV6-5
abundance: many
d_gene: TRBD2
j_gene: TRBJ2-7
CDR3aa: CASSSREGESYEQYF
CDR3nt: TGTGCCAGCAGTTCGCGGGAGGGCGAGTCCTACGAGCAGTACTTC

v_gene: TRBV6-1
abundance: few
d_gene: TRBD1
j_gene: TRBJ1-5
CDR3aa: CASKRGQGNQPQHF
CDR3nt: TGTGCCAGCAAAAGGGGGCAGGGCAATCAGCCCCAGCATTTT

v_gene: TRBV6-1
abundance: many
d_gene: TRBD2
j_gene: TRBJ2-7
CDR3aa: CASSGVAGGYYEQYF
CDR3nt: TGTGCCAGCAGTGGGGTAGCGGGAGGCTACTACGAGCAGTACTTC

v_gene: TRBV28
abundance: NA
d_gene: NA
j_gene: TRBJ2-7
CDR3aa: CASSPLSHLDEQYF
CDR3nt: TGTGCCAGCAGCCCATTATCTCATTTGGACGAGCAGTACTTC

v_gene: TRBV20-1
abundance: NA
d_gene: NA
j_gene: TRBJ2-7
CDR3aa: CSAQGQVSTYEQYF
CDR3nt: TGCAGTGCGCAGGGGCAGGTATCAACCTACGAGCAGTACTTC